The clone carrying this T cell receptor beta chain was detected only a few times. This CDR3 spans 12 amino acids. After removal of 6 bases from V and 10 bases from J, the junction contained 5 bases not matched to a gene. In germline, CDR1 is KGHSH, CDR2 LQKENI. The data were obtained in a study of blood T cell repertoires in COVID-19. Study context: Both acute and convalescent COVID-19 samples were obtained from the United States, Italy and Spain. Sources were T cells, B-cell-depleted T cells, or PBMCs; the material itself was cDNA or gDNA.

How the authors handled the data: Estimated nucleated cell counts came from reference gene primer amplification. The assay was immunoSEQ multiplex PCR, and TCRdb's table has in-frame clones only and misses some. That table supplies the V and J calls and clone size; D and trimming were determined from the DNA. The sample shows about 250,000 clones, roughly 80% of them seen only once. The receptor's source is a woman between 40 and 50 years old with active or convalescent COVID-19. The chain links TRBV18 to TRBJ2-2; 7 positions match TRBD1. Sample: peripheral blood. CDR3 region: CASSTGYKELFF. The CDR3 DNA reads as TGTGCCAGCTCGACAGGGTACAAGGAGCTGTTTTTT.